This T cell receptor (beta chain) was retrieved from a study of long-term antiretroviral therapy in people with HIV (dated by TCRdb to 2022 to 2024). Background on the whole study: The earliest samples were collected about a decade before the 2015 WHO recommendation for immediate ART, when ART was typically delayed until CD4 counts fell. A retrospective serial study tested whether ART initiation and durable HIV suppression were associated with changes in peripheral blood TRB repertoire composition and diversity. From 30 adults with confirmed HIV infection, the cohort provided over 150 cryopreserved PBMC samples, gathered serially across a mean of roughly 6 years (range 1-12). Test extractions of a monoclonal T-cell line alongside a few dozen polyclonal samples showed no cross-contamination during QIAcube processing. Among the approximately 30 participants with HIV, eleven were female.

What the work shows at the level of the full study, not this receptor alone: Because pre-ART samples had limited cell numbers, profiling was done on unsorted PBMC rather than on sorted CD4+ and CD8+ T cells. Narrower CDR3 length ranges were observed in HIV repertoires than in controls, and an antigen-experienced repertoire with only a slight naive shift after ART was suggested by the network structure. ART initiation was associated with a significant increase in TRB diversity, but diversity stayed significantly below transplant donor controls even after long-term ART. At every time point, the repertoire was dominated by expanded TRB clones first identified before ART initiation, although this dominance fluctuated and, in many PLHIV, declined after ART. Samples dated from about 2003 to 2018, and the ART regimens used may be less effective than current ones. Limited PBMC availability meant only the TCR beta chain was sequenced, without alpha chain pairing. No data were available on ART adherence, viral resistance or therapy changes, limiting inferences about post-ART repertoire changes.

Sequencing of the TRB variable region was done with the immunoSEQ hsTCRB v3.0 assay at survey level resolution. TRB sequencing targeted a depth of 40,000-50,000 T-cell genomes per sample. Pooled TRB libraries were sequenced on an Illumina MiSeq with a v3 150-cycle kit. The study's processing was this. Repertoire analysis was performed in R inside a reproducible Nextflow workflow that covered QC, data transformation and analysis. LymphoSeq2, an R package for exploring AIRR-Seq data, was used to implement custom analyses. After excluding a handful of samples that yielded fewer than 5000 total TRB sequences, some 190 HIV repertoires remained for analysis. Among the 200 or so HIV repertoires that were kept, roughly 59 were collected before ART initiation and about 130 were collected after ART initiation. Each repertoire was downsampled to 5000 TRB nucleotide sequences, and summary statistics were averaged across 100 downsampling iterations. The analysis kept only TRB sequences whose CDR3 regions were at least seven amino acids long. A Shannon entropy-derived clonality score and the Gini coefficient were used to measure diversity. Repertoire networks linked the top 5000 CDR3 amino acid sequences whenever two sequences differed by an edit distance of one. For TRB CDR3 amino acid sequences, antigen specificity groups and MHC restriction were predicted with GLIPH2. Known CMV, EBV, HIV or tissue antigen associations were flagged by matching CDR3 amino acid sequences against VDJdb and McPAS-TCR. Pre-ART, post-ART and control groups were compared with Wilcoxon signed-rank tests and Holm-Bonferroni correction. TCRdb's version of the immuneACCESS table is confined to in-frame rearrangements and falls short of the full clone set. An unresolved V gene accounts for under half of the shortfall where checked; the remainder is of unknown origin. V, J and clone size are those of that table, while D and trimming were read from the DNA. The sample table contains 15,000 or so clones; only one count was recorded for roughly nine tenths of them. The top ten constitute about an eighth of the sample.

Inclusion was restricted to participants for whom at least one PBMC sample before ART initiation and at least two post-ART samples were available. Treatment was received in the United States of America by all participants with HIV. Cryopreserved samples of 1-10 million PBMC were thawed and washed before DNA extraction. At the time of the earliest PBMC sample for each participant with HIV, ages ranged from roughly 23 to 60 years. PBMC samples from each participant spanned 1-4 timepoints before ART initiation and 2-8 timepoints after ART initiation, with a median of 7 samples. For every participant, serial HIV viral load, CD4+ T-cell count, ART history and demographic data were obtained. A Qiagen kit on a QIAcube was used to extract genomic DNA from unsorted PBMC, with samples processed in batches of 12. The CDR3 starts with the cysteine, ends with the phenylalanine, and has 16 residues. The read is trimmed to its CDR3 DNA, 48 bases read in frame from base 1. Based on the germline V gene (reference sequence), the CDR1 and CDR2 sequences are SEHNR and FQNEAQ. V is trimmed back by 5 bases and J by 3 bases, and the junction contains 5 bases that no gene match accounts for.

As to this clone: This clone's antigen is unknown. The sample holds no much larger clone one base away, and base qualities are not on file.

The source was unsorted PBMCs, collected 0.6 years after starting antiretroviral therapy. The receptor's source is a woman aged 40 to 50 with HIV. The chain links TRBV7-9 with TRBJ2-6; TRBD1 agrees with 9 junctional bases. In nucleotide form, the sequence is TGTGCCAGCAGCCCCGGGGACAGGGATGGGGCCAACGTCCTGACTTTC. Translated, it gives CASSPGDRDGANVLTF.